A selection of T cell receptor beta chains follows, all from one sample in a study of vaccination and CD4 T cells after COVID-19. TCRdb re-derived calls from the PCR reads in MiXCR, one entry per CDR3 protein. The repertoire holds around 18,000 distinct CDR3 sequences, with 30% to 35% as singletons. For these receptors, no antigen is known. The sequencing sample was made of cultured CD4+ T cells from blood. All receptors come from a human donor with COVID-19. The CDR3 runs from the conserved cysteine through the conserved F or W. D genes are given only for firm matches. Only some rows state a clone size, as once, few, many or a class for expanded clones.

size,D,J,V,CDR3,DNA
NA,NA,TRBJ2-5,TRBV12-3/TRBV12-4,CASSSSPGIGTQYF,TGTGCCAGCAGTTCCAGTCCGGGCATCGGGACCCAGTACTTC
few,NA,TRBJ2-5,TRBV20-1,CSARELQGLRSQYF,TGCAGTGCTAGAGAGTTACAGGGTCTGAGGTCCCAGTACTTC
few,TRBD1,TRBJ2-1,TRBV7-7,CASSPDRIRLNEQFF,TGTGCTAGCAGCCCGGACAGGATCCGACTCAATGAGCAGTTCTTC
once,NA,TRBJ1-2,TRBV29-1,CSVARSGNGYTF,TGCAGCGTTGCGAGGTCGGGTAATGGCTACACCTTC
NA,TRBD1,TRBJ1-1,TRBV29-1,CSVFRGRGQLNTEAFF,TGCAGCGTTTTCAGGGGGCGCGGGCAGTTGAACACTGAAGCTTTCTTT
NA,NA,TRBJ1-4,TRBV28,CASSVNEKLFF,TGTGCCAGCAGTGTTAATGAAAAACTGTTTTTT
NA,NA,TRBJ1-5,TRBV19,CASSMVGPLGWPQHF,TGTGCCAGTAGTATGGTCGGTCCTCTTGGATGGCCCCAGCATTTT
few,TRBD1,TRBJ1-6,TRBV7-2,CASSLAGTALATSPLHF,TGTGCCAGCAGCTTAGCGGGGACAGCCCTGGCTACTTCACCCCTCCACTTT
NA,TRBD2,TRBJ2-7,TRBV27,CASSRRTSGGRGRYEQYF,TGTGCCAGCAGTCGACGGACTAGCGGGGGCCGGGGTCGTTACGAGCAGTACTTC
NA,NA,TRBJ2-7,TRBV2,CASIRSDQGSGEQYF,TGTGCCAGCATAAGGAGCGACCAGGGTTCAGGCGAGCAGTACTTC
few,NA,TRBJ1-2,TRBV2,CASSEPIRGYTF,TGTGCCAGCAGTGAACCAATCCGGGGCTACACCTTC
NA,NA,TRBJ1-1,TRBV11-2,CASSFRSDTEAFF,TGTGCCAGCAGCTTCAGGTCTGACACTGAAGCTTTCTTT
few,TRBD2,TRBJ2-5,TRBV7-2,CASSGTSGGFWYQETQYF,TGTGCCAGCAGCGGGACTAGCGGGGGGTTTTGGTATCAAGAGACCCAGTACTTC
few,NA,TRBJ2-3,TRBV7-9,CASSPPRGGSTDTQYF,TGTGCCAGCAGCCCGCCGAGGGGGGGTAGCACAGATACGCAGTATTTT
NA,TRBD2,TRBJ2-7,TRBV3-1,CASSQLSGGGGVYEQYF,TGTGCCAGCAGCCAACTTTCGGGCGGGGGAGGTGTCTACGAGCAGTACTTC
few,NA,TRBJ2-7,TRBV30,CAWGMSAHYEQYF,TGTGCCTGGGGCATGTCAGCTCACTACGAGCAGTACTTC